The 27 T cell receptor beta chains given below trace back to one sample, sequenced in a study of blood T cell repertoires in COVID-19. The table came from immunoSEQ multiplex PCR; TCRdb's copy has only in-frame clones and leaves some out. Of approximately 260,000 clones in the sample, 82% were seen once. Material for sequencing was peripheral blood. These receptors came from a woman aged 55 to 70 with active or convalescent COVID-19.

This clone has only one observation. This chain connects TRBV4-1 to TRBJ1-4, with D unclear. The CDR3 runs 15 residues. Germline assignment: CDR1 MGHRA and CDR2 YSYEKL. Trimming stripped 0 bases from V and 4 bases from J, with 9 bases between. CDR3 DNA: TGCGCCAGCAGCCAAGATGTCCGAGGTAATGAAAAACTGTTTTTT. Translated: CASSQDVRGNEKLFF.

The chain uses TRBV7-9 and TRBJ2-7; tentative D call: TRBD1 (6 bases). The CDR3 runs 14 residues. Germline CDR1 reads SEHNR; CDR2 reads FQNEAQ (reference sequence). Between the trimmed V and J ends, which lost 7 bases and 4 bases, there was a span of 17 bases. CDR3 loop: CASTLSGTKYEQYF. The CDR3 bases are TGTGCCAGCACCCTATCCGGGACAAAATACGAGCAGTACTTC.

This clone turned up a few times. The genes are TRBV19 and TRBJ2-7; the D is unclear. CDR1 LNHDA and CDR2 SQIVND come from the germline V gene (reference sequence). Trimming stripped 1 base from V and 2 bases from J, with 12 bases between. The CDR3 totals 15 residues. The CDR3 protein is CASSIARHLPYEQYF. CDR3 in DNA: TGTGCCAGTAGTATAGCCAGGCACCTCCCCTACGAGCAGTACTTC.

The gene calls are TRBV2 and TRBJ1-1; perhaps TRBD1 as D (5 bases). The germline CDR1 and CDR2 sequences are SNHLY and FYNNEI. The ends were cut back, 8 bases at V and 5 bases at J, with 21 bases in the middle. The CDR3 runs to 15 residues. CDR3 DNA: TGTGCCAGCGGACCCCCGGGGCGCGGGGGGACTGAAGCTTTCTTT. This translates into CASGPPGRGGTEAFF.

This CDR3 reads CASSPAGGQDTQYF. For the CDR3, the DNA is TGTGCCAGTAGTCCAGCGGGGGGGCAAGATACGCAGTATTTT. The rearrangement uses TRBV19 and TRBJ2-3, with 10 bases matching TRBD2. V lost 5 bases and J lost 5; bases outside the gene matches: 4. Germline V gene sequence: CDR1 LNHDA, CDR2 SQIVND (reference sequence). The CDR3 consists of 14 residues.

This chain uses TRBV18 with TRBJ2-5, with 7 bases identical to TRBD1. The V segment lost 8 bases and the J segment 1 base; nucleotides outside the gene matches: 7. Germline V lookup: CDR1 KGHSH, CDR2 LQKENI. This CDR3 comprises 14 residues. CDR3 nucleotides: TGTGCCAGCGCTGAAGGGACAGCCCAAGAGACCCAGTACTTC. Translated, it gives CASAEGTAQETQYF.

V and J are TRBV6-5 and TRBJ1-2; unclear D gene. Germline CDR1 MNHEY, CDR2 SVGAGI. CDR3 length equals 15 residues. V lost 0 bases and J lost 3, with 11 bases in between. The CDR3 coding sequence is TGTGCCAGCAGTTACTCATCAAACGGGGACTATGGCTACACCTTC. Encoded protein: CASSYSSNGDYGYTF.

This clone appeared a single time. V usage is TRBV19 and J usage is TRBJ1-2; TRBD1 matches 10 bases. The V gene's germline CDR1 is LNHDA and CDR2 SQIVND (reference sequence). The trim removed 7 bases at V and 9 bases at J, leaving 8 bases unmatched. The CDR3 consists of 13 residues. CDR3 in amino acids: CASNPRQGARYTF. The CDR3 coding sequence is TGTGCCAGTAACCCCCGACAGGGGGCCCGCTACACCTTC.

The chain links TRBV18 to TRBJ1-4; no reliable D call. The CDR3 totals 14 residues. V gave up 3 bases and J gave up 7 bases, with 12 bases separating them. Germline assignment: CDR1 KGHSH and CDR2 LQKENI. In DNA form, the CDR3 reads TGTGCCAGCTCACCCCGGGATGCGGGTGAAAAACTGTTTTTT. It translates to CASSPRDAGEKLFF.

The sample holds a few counts of this clone. CDR3 region: CAISRGYNEQFF. CDR3 in DNA: TGTGCCATCAGCAGGGGCTACAATGAGCAGTTCTTC. The J gene is TRBJ2-1, the V gene TRBV10-3, with TRBD1 as a possible D gene (6 bases). V lost 6 bases to trimming and J lost 3 bases, with 6 bases between them. The CDR3 is made up of 12 amino acids. CDR1 is ENHRY and CDR2 is SYGVKD in the germline V gene.

The chain is built from TRBV11-2 and TRBJ1-6; 8 nucleotides match TRBD1. CDR1 is SGHAT and CDR2 is FQNNGV in the germline V gene. CDR3 length: 16 residues. Trimming removed 0 bases from V and 10 bases from J; junction bases left unmatched: 8. In nucleotides, the CDR3 is TGTGCCAGCAGCTTAGAGTCGGCAGGGGGCTGGTCACCCCTCCACTTT. This sequence encodes CASSLESAGGWSPLHF.

The genes are TRBV9 and TRBJ1-3; D is undetermined. Per the germline V gene, CDR1 is SGDLS and CDR2 is YYNGEE. There are 14 residues in the CDR3. V lost 1 base, J lost 2 bases, and 7 bases lay in between. CDR3 nucleotides: TGTGCCAGCAGCGTACCATCCACTGGAAACACCATATATTTT. It codes for CASSVPSTGNTIYF.

With regard to this clone: The sample holds other DNA sequences that translate to the same CDR3. The J gene is TRBJ2-7, the V gene TRBV12-3 or TRBV12-4; D remains unclear. V gave up 5 bases and J gave up 3 bases, with 5 bases separating them. This CDR3 has 11 residues. The DNA for the CDR3 is TGTGCCAGCAGTCCTAACTACGAGCAGTACTTC. Its protein is CASSPNYEQYF.

Only one count was recorded for this clone. This chain links TRBV3-1 (or the pseudogene TRBV3-2) with TRBJ2-1; tentative D call: TRBD1 (6 bases). The CDR3 length is 12 residues. Germline V lookup: CDR1 LGHDT, CDR2 YNNKEL (reference sequence). Deletions cut 5 bases from V and 10 bases from J, with 12 bases between. The CDR3 loop reads CASSRRTDEQFF. The CDR3 DNA sequence: TGTGCCAGCAGCAGAAGGACAGACGAGCAGTTCTTC.

The V gene is TRBV11-2, the J gene TRBJ2-2; D is unclear. CDR3 length: 13 amino acids. CDR1 SGHAT and CDR2 FQNNGV come from the germline V gene. V was shortened by 0 bases and J by 6 bases, with 5 bases between the two germline ends. The CDR3 DNA reads as TGTGCCAGCAGCTTAGAGGCGGCCGGGGAGCTGTTTTTT. Protein product: CASSLEAAGELFF.

This chain joins TRBV5-1 and TRBJ1-2; 12 nucleotides align to TRBD1. CDR3 length: 14 amino acids. Germline lookup yields CDR1 SGHRS and CDR2 YFSETQ. With V trimmed by 6 bases and J by 8 bases, 8 bases remained unmatched. The CDR3 sequence is CASNPGQGAGGYTF. The CDR3 nucleotides read TGCGCCAGCAACCCGGGACAGGGGGCTGGAGGCTACACCTTC. Together with reference TRBV5-1 and TRBJ1-2, the CDR3 gives the full variable domain: KAGVTQTPRYLIKTRGQQVTLSCSPISGHRSVSWYQQTPGQGLQFLFEYFSETQRNKGNFPGRFSGRQFSNSRSEMNVSTLELGDSALYLCASNPGQGAGGYTFGSGTRLTVV.

The chain links TRBV5-5 to TRBJ2-5, with 11 bases identical to TRBD2. J lost 4 bases, V lost 9 bases, and 8 bases had no gene match. Germline V gene sequence: CDR1 SGHKS, CDR2 YYEKEE (reference sequence). This CDR3 has 14 residues. The CDR3, as DNA: TGTGCCACAACTAGCGGGGGCCACCCAGAGACCCAGTACTTC. Residues: CATTSGGHPETQYF.

This chain links TRBV9 with TRBJ2-5; TRBD2 matches 11 bases. Germline V gives CDR1 SGDLS, CDR2 YYNGEE. The CDR3 consists of 15 residues. V was clipped by 4 bases and J by 5 bases; unmatched bases: 7. The CDR3 reads CASSSSGGAGETQYF. CDR3 DNA: TGTGCCAGCAGCAGTAGCGGGGGGGCCGGGGAGACCCAGTACTTC.

The chain is built from TRBV19 and TRBJ1-2; tentatively, D is TRBD1 (6 bases). Germline values: CDR1 LNHDA, CDR2 SQIVND (reference sequence). This CDR3 has 15 residues. V dropped 2 bases and J dropped 0 bases, with 10 bases sitting between them. CDR3 in amino acids: CASSITGQTNYGYTF. The DNA of the CDR3 is TGTGCCAGTAGTATAACAGGGCAGACTAACTATGGCTACACCTTC.

The V gene is TRBV12-3 or TRBV12-4, the J gene TRBJ1-2; D remains ambiguous. The germline V and J ends were trimmed by 5 bases and 2 bases, with 9 bases remaining between them. The CDR3 consists of 13 residues. The chain's CDR3 is CASSPGINYGYTF. CDR3 bases: TGTGCCAGCAGTCCCGGGATCAACTATGGCTACACCTTC.

This clone was detected once. V and J are TRBV5-8 and TRBJ2-1; a weak D match, TRBD2 (7 bases). The V end was cut by 4 bases, the J end by 16 bases, with 18 bases between. The CDR3 is made up of 12 amino acids. Per the germline V gene, CDR1 is SGHTS and CDR2 is YDEGEE. In DNA form, the CDR3 reads TGTGCCAGCAGCCGCCCTAGGGGGGGCGGCTTCTTC. This sequence encodes CASSRPRGGGFF.

J is TRBJ2-3 and V is TRBV6-5, with TRBD1 as a possible D gene (5 bases). Germline assignment: CDR1 MNHEY and CDR2 SVGAGI. The CDR3 length is 15 residues. Trimming pared 10 bases from V and 0 bases from J, leaving 17 bases between. The CDR3 reads CATKGSPSSTDTQYF. CDR3 DNA sequence: TGTGCCACCAAGGGGTCCCCCTCTAGCACAGATACGCAGTATTTT.

This clone came up once. The rearrangement joins TRBV18 to TRBJ1-2, with a tentative D call TRBD1 (5 bases). This CDR3 is built from 18 residues. Germline V gene data show CDR1 as KGHSH and CDR2 as LQKENI. The V and J ends lost 2 bases and 0 bases respectively, with 19 bases between them. The CDR3 nucleotides are TGTGCCAGCTCACCAGTAGGGCAGGGTGGATTGGCTAACTATGGCTACACCTTC. Encoded protein: CASSPVGQGGLANYGYTF. The full variable domain, with the rest looked up from reference TRBV18 and TRBJ1-2, is NAGVMQNPRHLVRRRGQEARLRCSPMKGHSHVYWYRQLPEEGLKFMVYLQKENIIDESGMPKERFSAEFPKEGPSILRIQQVVRGDSAAYFCASSPVGQGGLANYGYTFGSGTRLTVV.

The genes are TRBV2 and TRBJ1-2; 8 bases agree with TRBD1. The CDR3 sequence is 13 residues long. The ends lost 6 bases at V and 4 bases at J; junction bases unmatched: 4. Per germline, CDR1 SNHLY and CDR2 FYNNEI. The CDR3 is CASSGQGSYGYTF. In DNA form, the CDR3 reads TGTGCCAGCAGCGGACAGGGATCCTATGGCTACACCTTC.

In this sample, this clone turned up once. V usage is TRBV19 and J usage is TRBJ2-6; possible D gene TRBD1, 6 bases. Trimming cost V 5 bases and J 0 bases, with 17 bases left between them. CDR1 LNHDA and CDR2 SQIVND come from the germline V gene (reference sequence). There are 18 residues in the CDR3. The CDR3 sequence is CASSPRGHLSSGANVLTF. As DNA, the CDR3 is TGTGCCAGTAGTCCCAGGGGTCACCTCAGCTCTGGGGCCAACGTCCTGACTTTC.

V and J are TRBV6-5 and TRBJ2-4, with a possible D match to TRBD1 (6 bases). This CDR3 comprises 14 residues. Trimming left V 5 bases short and J 7 bases short, with 15 bases between. The germline gives CDR1 MNHEY, CDR2 SVGAGI. The CDR3 reads CASSPYRDRNIQYF. The CDR3 region has the DNA TGTGCCAGCAGTCCTTACAGGGATCGGAACATTCAGTACTTC.

This chain links TRBV20-1 with TRBJ1-1, with TRBD1 as a possible D gene (6 bases). The CDR3 loop spans 13 amino acids. The V gene's germline CDR1 is DFQATT and CDR2 SNEGSKA (reference sequence). With 3 bases removed from V and 8 bases from J, the gap between germline ends came to 16 bases. Here the CDR3 reads CSASLSNGQEAFF. The DNA of the CDR3 is TGCAGTGCTAGTCTTAGCAATGGACAGGAAGCTTTCTTT.